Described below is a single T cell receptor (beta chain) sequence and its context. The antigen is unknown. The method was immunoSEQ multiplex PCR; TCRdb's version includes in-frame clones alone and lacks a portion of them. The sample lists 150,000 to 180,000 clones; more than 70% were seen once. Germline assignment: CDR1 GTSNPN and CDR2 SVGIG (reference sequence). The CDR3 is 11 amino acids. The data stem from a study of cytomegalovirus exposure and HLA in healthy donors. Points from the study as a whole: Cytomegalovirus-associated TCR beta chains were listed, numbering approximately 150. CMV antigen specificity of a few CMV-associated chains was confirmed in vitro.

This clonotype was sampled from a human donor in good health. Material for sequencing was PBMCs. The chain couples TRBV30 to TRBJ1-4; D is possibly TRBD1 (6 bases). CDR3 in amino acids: CTGLKNEKLFF. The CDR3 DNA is TGTACAGGGTTAAAAAATGAAAAACTGTTTTTT.